The 26 T cell receptor beta chains given below trace back to one sample, sequenced in a study of T cell responses to AZD1222 COVID-19 vaccine. The protocol was immunoSEQ multiplex PCR, while the TCRdb copy is restricted to in-frame clones and leaves out a portion. The table shows fewer than 250,000 clones, with approximately 92% occurring only once. This material consisted of peripheral blood, taken on day 0 of AZD1222 vaccination. The source of these receptors is an adult in good health.

V and J are TRBV7-9 and TRBJ2-5; D remains ambiguous. The J call may be faulty, since TRBJ2-4 better matches the DNA end. Germline CDR1 SEHNR, CDR2 FQNEAQ (reference sequence). This CDR3 contains 12 residues. The CDR3 nucleotides read TGTGCCAGCAGACCTACGCGCACCATTCAGTACTTC. This encodes CASRPTRTIQYF.

J is TRBJ2-3 and V is TRBV27; a possible D gene is TRBD2 (6 bases). The V and J ends lost 5 bases and 9 bases respectively, with 18 bases between them. The CDR3 spans 14 residues. Germline lookup yields CDR1 MNHEY and CDR2 SMNVEV (reference sequence). The CDR3 DNA follows: TGTGCCAGCAGTACGGGGACTTCCCAGGCCACGCAGTATTTT. Encoded protein: CASSTGTSQATQYF.

This sequence joins TRBV18 and TRBJ1-5; TRBD1 is a possible D gene (5 bases). This CDR3 is 15 amino acids long. V dropped 5 bases and J dropped 1 base, with 12 bases sitting between them. The germline V gene has CDR1 KGHSH and CDR2 LQKENI. This CDR3 reads CASSTNQGSNQPQHF. Here the CDR3 DNA reads TGTGCCAGCTCAACCAATCAGGGCAGCAATCAGCCCCAGCATTTT.

The V call is TRBV7-9, the J call TRBJ2-1; 10 positions agree with TRBD2. The CDR3 totals 18 residues. Germline trimming cut 5 bases from V and 0 bases from J; bases unmatched to any gene: 10. Germline V CDR1 and CDR2: SEHNR, FQNEAQ (reference sequence). This chain's CDR3 is CASSRPRSGRSSYNEQFF. CDR3 nucleotide sequence: TGTGCCAGCAGCAGACCCCGTAGCGGGAGGAGCTCCTACAATGAGCAGTTCTTC.

The J gene is TRBJ1-5, the V gene TRBV3-1 (or the pseudogene TRBV3-2); D uncertain. CDR3 length: 14 residues. V was trimmed by 3 bases and J by 5 bases, leaving 11 bases between them. Germline V lookup: CDR1 LGHDT, CDR2 YNNKEL (reference sequence). CDR3 bases: TGTGCCAGCAGCCAGTTATCAGGCCATCAGCCCCAGCATTTT. Translating gives CASSQLSGHQPQHF.

The rearrangement uses TRBV9 and TRBJ1-1, with D tentatively TRBD1 (6 bases). Germline-derived CDR1 and CDR2 are SGDLS and YYNGEE. Trimming pared 0 bases from V and 3 bases from J, leaving 9 bases between. The CDR3 extends over 14 amino acids. DNA for the CDR3: TGTGCCAGCAGCGTAGAGGGGGTGGACACTGAAGCTTTCTTT. It yields the protein CASSVEGVDTEAFF.

The rearrangement links TRBV7-9 to TRBJ1-1; the match to TRBD1 covers 7 bases. The CDR3 spans 15 residues. The V gene end was trimmed by 5 bases and the J gene end by 0 bases; junction bases not matched to a gene: 6. The germline V gene encodes CDR1 SEHNR and CDR2 FQNEAQ (reference sequence). The CDR3 loop reads CASSPQGTMNTEAFF. The CDR3 coding sequence is TGTGCCAGCAGCCCACAGGGGACAATGAACACTGAAGCTTTCTTT.

This sequence joins TRBV4-3 and TRBJ2-7; no clear D gene. The CDR3 covers 13 residues. The germline V gene has CDR1 LGHNA and CDR2 YSLEER. Trimming shortened V by 0 bases and J by 3 bases, and 6 bases separated the two germline ends. This CDR3 is CASSQEVYYEQYF. The CDR3 DNA sequence: TGCGCCAGCAGCCAAGAGGTATACTACGAGCAGTACTTC.

The V gene is TRBV28, the J gene TRBJ1-4, with D tentatively TRBD1 (5 bases). Trimming shortened V by 8 bases and J by 7 bases, and 17 bases separated the two germline ends. This CDR3 is 14 amino acids long. Germline values: CDR1 MDHEN, CDR2 SYDVKM. The CDR3 sequence: CASGPEGRSEKLFF. Here the CDR3 DNA reads TGTGCCAGCGGCCCAGAGGGGAGGAGTGAAAAACTGTTTTTT. Using reference TRBV28 and TRBJ1-4 for the parts outside the CDR3, the full variable domain is DVKVTQSSRYLVKRTGEKVFLECVQDMDHENMFWYRQDPGLGLRLIYFSYDVKMKEKGDIPEGYSVSREKKERFSLILESASTNQTSMYLCASGPEGRSEKLFFGSGTQLSVL.

The chain employs TRBV25-1 and TRBJ1-5; D not resolved. The V end was cut by 1 base, the J end by 2 bases, with 12 bases between. Per germline, CDR1 MGHDK and CDR2 SYGVNS. This CDR3 spans 16 amino acids. The CDR3 coding sequence is TGTGCCAGCAGTGAATCCGTTTTCGGGGGCAATCAGCCCCAGCATTTT. Translating gives CASSESVFGGNQPQHF.

This chain links TRBV2 with TRBJ2-3; possibly TRBD2 for D (5 bases). The CDR3 is 15 residues long. The V gene lost 8 bases and the J gene lost 4 bases, with 19 bases spanning the gap. Germline CDR1 and CDR2: SNHLY and FYNNEI. The CDR3 coding sequence is TGTGCCAGCGGGAGCGGTGGTTCTCCCGCAGATACGCAGTATTTT. Translated: CASGSGGSPADTQYF. Supplemented by reference TRBV2 and TRBJ2-3, the full variable domain reads EPEVTQTPSHQVTQMGQEVILRCVPISNHLYFYWYRQILGQKVEFLVSFYNNEISEKSEIFDDQFSVERPDGSNFTLKIRSTKLEDSAMYFCASGSGGSPADTQYFGPGTRLTVL.

The chain employs TRBV5-1 and TRBJ1-1; TRBD1 matches 8 bases. Germline V gene lookup returns CDR1 SGHRS and CDR2 YFSETQ. V lost 7 bases, J lost 4 bases, and 9 bases stayed unmatched. The CDR3 length is 14 residues. CDR3 in amino acids: CASPLQGAVTEAFF. The CDR3 DNA reads as TGCGCCAGCCCTCTCCAGGGGGCTGTCACTGAAGCTTTCTTT.

The V and J genes are TRBV2 and TRBJ2-1; perhaps TRBD1 as D (6 bases). There are 15 residues in the CDR3. Deletions cut 7 bases from V and 1 base from J, with 14 bases between. Germline V gene sequence: CDR1 SNHLY, CDR2 FYNNEI. The CDR3 protein is CASTPSTGSYNEQFF. The CDR3 nucleotides are TGTGCCAGCACCCCCTCGACAGGATCCTACAATGAGCAGTTCTTC.

CDR3: CASSFQANTEAFF. As DNA, the CDR3 is TGTGCCAGCAGCTTCCAGGCGAACACTGAAGCTTTCTTT. The V call is TRBV11-1, the J call TRBJ1-1; D not certain. Germline values: CDR1 SGHAT, CDR2 FQDESV (reference sequence). The CDR3 consists of 13 residues. The V and J ends lost 3 bases and 1 base respectively, with 6 bases between them.

The rearrangement uses TRBV27 and TRBJ1-4; 10 nucleotides agree with TRBD1. Trimming took 2 bases from V and 6 from J; bases not matched to a gene: 6. The CDR3 loop spans 16 amino acids. Germline V gene lookup returns CDR1 MNHEY and CDR2 SMNVEV (reference sequence). In DNA form, the CDR3 reads TGTGCCAGCAGTTTAGCCCCGACAGGGGGCGATGAAAAACTGTTTTTT. It is translated as CASSLAPTGGDEKLFF.

The chain links TRBV6-5 to TRBJ1-3; possible D gene TRBD1, 6 bases. The length of the CDR3 is 16 residues. Trimming cost V 0 bases and J 2 bases, with 11 bases left between them. Germline V gives CDR1 MNHEY, CDR2 SVGAGI. The CDR3 spells CASSYSTGGPGNTIYF. The CDR3 DNA reads as TGTGCCAGCAGTTACTCGACAGGAGGTCCTGGAAACACCATATATTTT.

The V and J genes are TRBV10-3 and TRBJ1-6; 9 bases align to TRBD1. CDR1 ENHRY and CDR2 SYGVKD come from the germline V gene. J lost 10 bases, V lost 6 bases, and 7 bases had no gene match. There are 14 residues in the CDR3. The chain's CDR3 is CAIRDTGGGSPLHF. As DNA, the CDR3 is TGTGCCATCAGGGATACAGGGGGCGGCTCACCCCTCCACTTT.

The J gene is TRBJ1-3, the V gene TRBV29-1; 7 bases line up with TRBD1. The V and J ends lost 6 bases and 0 bases, in that order; junction bases with no gene match: 11. There are 16 residues in the CDR3. Germline V gene data show CDR1 as SQVTM and CDR2 as ANQGSEA. CDR3 region: CSVLGDEGASGNTIYF. CDR3 nucleotides: TGCAGCGTCCTCGGAGATGAGGGGGCCTCTGGAAACACCATATATTTT.

V and J are TRBV24-1 and TRBJ1-5; D not certain. The V end lost 12 bases, the J end lost 4 bases, and 6 bases lay between the germline ends. CDR1 KGHDR and CDR2 SFDVKD come from the germline V gene. There are 10 residues in the CDR3. The CDR3 nucleotides read TGTGCCCCCTTAAATCAGCCCCAGCATTTT. This translates into CAPLNQPQHF.

The chain carries TRBV7-2 and TRBJ2-5; 7 bases are a match to TRBD1. The V and J ends lost 1 base and 4 bases, in that order; junction bases with no gene match: 6. The CDR3 totals 15 residues. Germline V CDR1 and CDR2: SGHTA, FQGNSA. The CDR3 sequence: CASSLVPRGRETQYF. CDR3 coding DNA: TGTGCCAGCAGCTTAGTTCCCAGGGGGAGAGAGACCCAGTACTTC.

This clone appeared once. This sequence joins TRBV25-1 and TRBJ2-7, with TRBD2 matching over 7 bases. V gave up 6 bases and J gave up 5 bases; unmatched junction bases: 10. From germline, CDR1 is MGHDK and CDR2 SYGVNS. This CDR3 has 14 amino acids. This CDR3 is CASSRAGFSHEQYF. CDR3 DNA: TGTGCCAGCAGCCGAGCGGGGTTTTCCCACGAGCAGTACTTC.

V is TRBV19 and J is TRBJ1-4; unclear D gene. The CDR3 has 11 residues. Per the germline V gene, CDR1 is LNHDA and CDR2 is SQIVND (reference sequence). V shed 8 bases and J shed 6 bases, with 7 bases lying between them. In DNA, the CDR3 is TGTGCCAGTTTTTGGGATGAAAAACTGTTTTTT. It translates to CASFWDEKLFF.

The CDR3 region is CASSASLGSNQPQHF. Here the CDR3 DNA reads TGTGCCAGCAGTGCCTCACTGGGTAGCAATCAGCCCCAGCATTTT. V gene TRBV25-1 combines with J gene TRBJ1-5; D is unresolved. This CDR3 has 15 residues. V shed 4 bases and J shed 0 bases, with 10 bases lying between them. Germline V gives CDR1 MGHDK, CDR2 SYGVNS. The whole variable domain, remainder taken from reference TRBV25-1 and TRBJ1-5, is EADIYQTPRYLVIGTGKKITLECSQTMGHDKMYWYQQDPGMELHLIHYSYGVNSTEKGDLSSESTVSRIRTEHFPLTLESARPSHTSQYLCASSASLGSNQPQHFGDGTRLSIL.

This clone showed up just once. The gene calls are TRBV2 and TRBJ2-2; tentatively, D is TRBD2 (5 bases). Germline loops: CDR1 SNHLY, CDR2 FYNNEI. The CDR3 contains 16 residues. The V end lost 6 bases, the J end lost 0 bases, and 14 bases lay between the germline ends. The CDR3 sequence is CASSRWGASNTGELFF. In nucleotides, the CDR3 is TGTGCCAGCAGCCGCTGGGGAGCGTCGAACACCGGGGAGCTGTTTTTT.

The rearrangement uses TRBV30 and TRBJ2-2, with D hard to call. Germline CDR1 and CDR2: GTSNPN and SVGIG (reference sequence). This CDR3 is built from 14 residues. V dropped 7 bases and J dropped 1 base, with 13 bases sitting between them. The CDR3 coding sequence is TGTGCCTTAACTGGCCGGGTGAACACCGGGGAGCTGTTTTTT. Translation gives CALTGRVNTGELFF.

The chain joins TRBV9 to TRBJ2-3, with 14 bases aligning to TRBD2. The CDR3 loop spans 17 amino acids. The germline CDR1 and CDR2 sequences are SGDLS and YYNGEE. Losses at the gene ends were 4 bases for V and 6 bases for J; bases not matched to a gene: 10. The CDR3: CASSPGLAGASGDTQYF. The CDR3 region has the DNA TGTGCCAGCAGCCCGGGACTAGCGGGGGCCTCTGGGGATACGCAGTATTTT.